Shown below are 31 T cell receptor beta chains from a single sample sequenced in a study of blood T cell repertoires in COVID-19. Profiling relied on immunoSEQ multiplex PCR, and the TCRdb table lists in-frame clones only, not all of them. Of some 250,000 clones listed, 65% to 85% are singletons. Specimen: peripheral blood. The source is a middle-aged man with active or convalescent COVID-19.

The chain recombines TRBV19 with TRBJ1-1; no definite D call. V was cut by 8 bases and J by 1 base, with 14 bases left in between. There are 14 residues in the CDR3. The germline CDR1 and CDR2 sequences are LNHDA and SQIVND (reference sequence). The CDR3 DNA is TGTGCCAGTCGTAAGGGAGGTGAGAACACTGAAGCTTTCTTT. Its protein is CASRKGGENTEAFF. The full variable domain, rest sourced from reference TRBV19 and TRBJ1-1, is DGGITQSPKYLFRKEGQNVTLSCEQNLNHDAMYWYRQDPGQGLRLIYYSQIVNDFQKGDIAEGYSVSREKKESFPLTVTSAQKNPTAFYLCASRKGGENTEAFFGQGTRLTVV.

The rearrangement uses TRBV7-2 and TRBJ2-1; 8 positions agree with TRBD1. The germline CDR1 and CDR2 sequences are SGHTA and FQGNSA. V dropped 1 base and J dropped 8; count of bases not matched to a gene: 7. The CDR3 length is 15 residues. The CDR3 spells CASSLVGQVADEQFF. The CDR3 coding sequence is TGTGCCAGCAGCTTAGTGGGACAGGTGGCCGATGAGCAGTTCTTC.

V and J are TRBV6-2 or TRBV6-3 and TRBJ2-7; TRBD1 matches 8 bases. Trimming took 5 bases from V and 1 from J; bases not matched to a gene: 7. CDR3 length: 15 amino acids. The germline CDR1 and CDR2 sequences are MNHEY and SVGEGT. CDR3 protein: CASSLRQGQSYEQYF. CDR3 bases: TGTGCCAGCAGTCTCCGACAGGGGCAATCCTACGAGCAGTACTTC.

This clone turned up a few times. The chain uses TRBV7-3 and TRBJ1-1, with D hard to call. The CDR3 covers 13 residues. The germline gives CDR1 SGHTA, CDR2 FQGTGA. The V and J ends lost 0 bases and 1 base respectively, with 3 bases between them. The CDR3 spells CASSLTQNTEAFF. The CDR3 DNA reads as TGTGCCAGCAGCTTAACACAGAACACTGAAGCTTTCTTT.

This clone was counted a single time. V usage is TRBV10-3 and J usage is TRBJ1-1; a weak D match, TRBD1 (6 bases). The CDR3 contains 15 residues. V lost 3 bases and J 0 bases, leaving 11 bases between the germline ends. Germline assignment: CDR1 ENHRY and CDR2 SYGVKD. CDR3 DNA sequence: TGTGCCATCAGTGACACCGGACAGATGAACACTGAAGCTTTCTTT. Residues: CAISDTGQMNTEAFF.

This clone has only a few counts. The V and J genes are TRBV5-5 and TRBJ1-4, with 7 bases lining up with TRBD1. The V gene's germline CDR1 is SGHKS and CDR2 YYEKEE (reference sequence). This CDR3 has 15 residues. With V trimmed by 4 bases and J by 3 bases, 6 bases remained unmatched. The CDR3 DNA sequence: TGTGCCAGCAGCCTGGAGGGGGCAGCTAATGAAAAACTGTTTTTT. The encoded protein is CASSLEGAANEKLFF.

The chain is built from TRBV19 and TRBJ2-2, with a tentative D call TRBD1 (5 bases). Germline loops: CDR1 LNHDA, CDR2 SQIVND (reference sequence). Trimming shortened V by 5 bases and J by 2 bases, and 12 bases separated the two germline ends. This CDR3 has 15 residues. DNA for the CDR3: TGTGCCAGTAGTGTATCAGACAGTAACACCGGGGAGCTGTTTTTT. It encodes CASSVSDSNTGELFF.

This clone was found once. The chain carries TRBV6-5 and TRBJ1-1; 7 nucleotides agree with TRBD1. V lost 0 bases, J lost 11 bases, and 15 bases stayed unmatched. The CDR3 is 16 amino acids. Germline V lookup: CDR1 MNHEY, CDR2 SVGAGI. The CDR3 sequence is CASSYSREGQWPRAFF. The CDR3 DNA is TGTGCCAGCAGTTACTCGAGAGAGGGACAGTGGCCTAGGGCTTTCTTT.

As DNA, the CDR3 is TGTGCCACTCGGGGTTTGGTCGCGGCCACCGGGGAGCTGTTTTTT. This translates into CATRGLVAATGELFF. This sequence joins TRBV10-3 and TRBJ2-2, with D tentatively TRBD2 (5 bases). The CDR3 contains 15 residues. V shed 10 bases and J shed 4 bases, with 19 bases lying between them. The germline V gene has CDR1 ENHRY and CDR2 SYGVKD.

V usage is TRBV6-5 and J usage is TRBJ2-2, with 7 bases identical to TRBD1. In germline, CDR1 is MNHEY, CDR2 SVGAGI. The CDR3 spans 14 residues. V lost 6 bases, J lost 2 bases, and 3 bases stayed unmatched. CDR3 protein: CASRDRTNTGELFF. In DNA, the CDR3 is TGTGCCAGCAGGGACAGGACAAACACCGGGGAGCTGTTTTTT.

The chain couples TRBV5-4 to TRBJ1-1; D is unresolved. V lost 2 bases to trimming and J lost 1 base, with 9 bases between them. CDR3 length equals 14 residues. Germline loops: CDR1 SGHNT, CDR2 YYREEE (reference sequence). The CDR3 sequence: CASSFEVGNTEAFF. Here the CDR3 DNA reads TGTGCCAGCAGCTTTGAGGTCGGGAACACTGAAGCTTTCTTT.

The chain joins TRBV27 to TRBJ1-2, with no clear D. Between the trimmed V and J ends, which lost 5 bases and 5 bases, there was a span of 15 bases. Germline V lookup: CDR1 MNHEY, CDR2 SMNVEV (reference sequence). This CDR3 has 14 amino acids. In nucleotides, the CDR3 is TGTGCCAGCAGTGTGGCGGGAGGGCCGTATGGCTACACCTTC. It is translated as CASSVAGGPYGYTF.

CDR3 nucleotide sequence: TGTGCCAGCTCACTTTATGCCGGGACAGGGGGCGGTAAGAATGAGCAGTTCTTC. This codes for CASSLYAGTGGGKNEQFF. This chain connects TRBV18 to TRBJ2-1; 12 bases fit TRBD1. CDR3 size: 18 residues. Germline V gene sequence: CDR1 KGHSH, CDR2 LQKENI. Trimming took 4 bases from V and 7 from J; bases not matched to a gene: 14.

This CDR3 reads CASSSQQGAWAGNTIYF. The CDR3 coding sequence is TGTGCCAGCAGCTCTCAACAGGGCGCGTGGGCTGGAAACACCATATATTTT. The J gene is TRBJ1-3, the V gene TRBV12-1; the table gives TRBD1 as D, unverified against the DNA. TRBV12-1 is a recognized pseudogene. The CDR3 contains 17 residues.

The chain combines TRBV7-2 with TRBJ2-2; TRBD1 matches 9 bases. The CDR3 runs to 15 residues. With 5 bases clipped from V and 4 bases from J, the junction kept 5 bases outside the gene matches. The germline V gene encodes CDR1 SGHTA and CDR2 FQGNSA. The CDR3 here is CASSRDRVTTGELFF. In DNA form, the CDR3 reads TGTGCCAGCAGCCGGGACAGGGTGACCACCGGGGAGCTGTTTTTT.

This clone occurred a few times. This chain connects TRBV18 to TRBJ1-2; TRBD1 aligns across 9 bases. The CDR3 runs to 16 residues. Germline CDR1 reads KGHSH; CDR2 reads LQKENI. J was trimmed by 7 bases and V by 3 bases; bases with no gene match: 12. CDR3 DNA: TGTGCCAGCTCACCGAACTTCGACAGGGGGAGGGGTGGCTACACCTTC. This gives the protein CASSPNFDRGRGGYTF.

The J gene is TRBJ2-3, the V gene TRBV2; 8 nucleotides align to TRBD1. The V segment lost 6 bases and the J segment 1 base; nucleotides outside the gene matches: 6. This CDR3 has 15 residues. CDR1 and CDR2 (germline): SNHLY, FYNNEI. The DNA of the CDR3 is TGTGCCAGCAGGAACAGGGGGATCGGCACAGATACGCAGTATTTT. Translating it yields CASRNRGIGTDTQYF. The full variable domain, with the rest looked up from reference TRBV2 and TRBJ2-3, is EPEVTQTPSHQVTQMGQEVILRCVPISNHLYFYWYRQILGQKVEFLVSFYNNEISEKSEIFDDQFSVERPDGSNFTLKIRSTKLEDSAMYFCASRNRGIGTDTQYFGPGTRLTVL.

J is TRBJ2-7 and V is TRBV11-1; TRBD1 matches at 8 bases. Germline trimming cut 3 bases from V and 0 bases from J; bases unmatched to any gene: 1. From germline, CDR1 is SGHAT and CDR2 FQDESV (reference sequence). CDR3 length: 14 residues. The CDR3 DNA sequence: TGTGCCAGCAGCTTGGGACAGGTCTCCTACGAGCAGTACTTC. Translating it yields CASSLGQVSYEQYF. The complete variable domain, with remaining parts taken from reference TRBV11-1 and TRBJ2-7, reads EAEVAQSPRYKITEKSQAVAFWCDPISGHATLYWYRQILGQGPELLVQFQDESVVDDSQLPKDRFSAERLKGVDSTLKIQPAELGDSAMYLCASSLGQVSYEQYFGPGTRLTVT.

The chain joins TRBV11-3 to TRBJ2-2, with TRBD1 as a possible D gene (6 bases). Per germline, CDR1 SGHNT and CDR2 YENEEA. The CDR3 extends over 16 amino acids. The V end was cut by 3 bases, the J end by 0 bases, with 11 bases between. In nucleotides, the CDR3 is TGTGCCAGCAGCTTTGGGGACACCGCGAACACCGGGGAGCTGTTTTTT. Amino acid sequence: CASSFGDTANTGELFF.

This clone was detected only a few times. This chain uses TRBV6-2 or TRBV6-3 with TRBJ1-5, with TRBD1 as a possible D gene (5 bases). V lost 5 bases, J lost 3 bases, and 11 bases lay in between. The germline CDR1 and CDR2 sequences are MNHEY and SVGEGT. CDR3 length: 14 residues. CDR3 in amino acids: CASSIAGYNQPQHF. CDR3 DNA: TGTGCCAGCAGTATCGCAGGGTACAATCAGCCCCAGCATTTT.

This clone was observed a few times. Different DNA sequences within this sample yield the same CDR3. V gene TRBV5-1 combines with J gene TRBJ2-2, with 7 bases aligning to TRBD2. With V trimmed by 0 bases and J by 3 bases, 2 bases remained unmatched. This CDR3 is built from 15 residues. CDR1 and CDR2 from the germline V gene are SGHRS and YFSETQ. As DNA, the CDR3 is TGCGCCAGCAGCTTGGGACGGGGGGACACCGGGGAGCTGTTTTTT. Amino acids: CASSLGRGDTGELFF.

V usage is TRBV30 and J usage is TRBJ1-4; 7 bases fit TRBD1. J gave up 7 bases and V 2 bases, and 13 bases lay outside the gene matches. From germline, CDR1 is GTSNPN and CDR2 SVGIG (reference sequence). The CDR3 runs to 16 residues. The CDR3 loop reads CAWSPLPDRVGEKLFF. The CDR3 nucleotides read TGTGCCTGGAGTCCTCTCCCCGACAGGGTCGGTGAAAAACTGTTTTTT. Together with reference TRBV30 and TRBJ1-4, the CDR3 gives the full variable domain: SQTIHQWPATLVQPVGSPLSLECTVEGTSNPNLYWYRQAAGRGLQLLFYSVGIGQISSEVPQNLSASRPQDRQFILSSKKLLLSDSGFYLCAWSPLPDRVGEKLFFGSGTQLSVL.

V is TRBV7-9 and J is TRBJ1-1, with D possibly being TRBD1 (5 bases). There are 14 residues in the CDR3. V was clipped by 8 bases and J by 1 base, with 14 bases between them. Germline V lookup: CDR1 SEHNR, CDR2 FQNEAQ (reference sequence). For the CDR3, the DNA is TGTGCCAGCTTGGCGGGGGGGAGGAACACTGAAGCTTTCTTT. Amino acid sequence: CASLAGGRNTEAFF.

This chain joins TRBV19 and TRBJ1-1; D unresolved. The CDR3 contains 15 residues. V shed 5 bases and J shed 1 base, with 14 bases lying between them. Germline V gives CDR1 LNHDA, CDR2 SQIVND (reference sequence). The CDR3: CASSQLWQENTEAFF. CDR3 DNA: TGTGCCAGTAGTCAGCTTTGGCAGGAGAACACTGAAGCTTTCTTT.

The gene calls are TRBV29-1 and TRBJ2-2; D is perhaps TRBD2 (5 bases). V lost 5 bases, J lost 4 bases, and 20 bases lay in between. This CDR3 region has 16 residues. The germline V gene has CDR1 SQVTM and CDR2 ANQGSEA. CDR3 nucleotides: TGCAGCGTTCTAGGACTGAGTCAGGCTTTCACCGGGGAGCTGTTTTTT. It encodes CSVLGLSQAFTGELFF.

V and J are TRBV19 and TRBJ1-1; D is unresolved. The CDR3 has 15 residues. V lost 6 bases and J 0 bases, leaving 14 bases between the germline ends. Per germline, CDR1 LNHDA and CDR2 SQIVND (reference sequence). DNA of the CDR3: TGTGCCAGTAGATCGGGATCCAAGATGAACACTGAAGCTTTCTTT. Protein: CASRSGSKMNTEAFF.

In DNA, the CDR3 is TGTGCCAGCAGCCAAGCCCTAGGAAATCAGCCCCAGCATTTT. Amino acids: CASSQALGNQPQHF. The chain joins TRBV3-1 (or the pseudogene TRBV3-2) to TRBJ1-5; D gene uncertain. Trimming pared 1 base from V and 4 bases from J, leaving 8 bases between. The CDR3 has 14 amino acids. Germline lookup yields CDR1 LGHDT and CDR2 YNNKEL (reference sequence).

This chain connects TRBV5-1 to TRBJ1-1; D is perhaps TRBD1 (5 bases). The length of the CDR3 is 15 residues. Germline assignment: CDR1 SGHRS and CDR2 YFSETQ. Trimming pared 4 bases from V and 1 base from J, leaving 14 bases between. CDR3 DNA: TGCGCCAGCAGCAAAGGGGAATTCGGGAACACTGAAGCTTTCTTT. Encoded protein: CASSKGEFGNTEAFF.

The chain carries TRBV11-2 and TRBJ1-1; possible D gene TRBD1, 6 bases. The CDR3 is 14 residues long. V was shortened by 5 bases and J by 5 bases, with 15 bases between the two germline ends. The germline V gene has CDR1 SGHAT and CDR2 FQNNGV. The DNA of the CDR3 is TGTGCCAGCAGCCCAGATGGGGGCTGGACTGAAGCTTTCTTT. Translated, it gives CASSPDGGWTEAFF.

This chain joins TRBV6-5 and TRBJ1-1; TRBD1 matches at 7 bases. J gave up 7 bases and V 6 bases, and 11 bases lay outside the gene matches. CDR1 is MNHEY and CDR2 is SVGAGI in the germline V gene. The CDR3 is 14 residues long. The DNA of the CDR3 is TGTGCCAGCAGGCTACAGGGGCCCGTAGTTGAAGCTTTCTTT. It is translated as CASRLQGPVVEAFF.

The chain links TRBV4-1 to TRBJ2-1, with TRBD1 matching 8 bases. CDR3 length equals 14 residues. Losses at the gene ends were 1 base for V and 11 bases for J; bases not matched to a gene: 7. Germline-derived CDR1 and CDR2 are MGHRA and YSYEKL. The CDR3: CASSQGPDRGKQFF. CDR3 nucleotides: TGCGCCAGCAGCCAAGGGCCCGACAGGGGCAAGCAGTTCTTC.